This T cell receptor beta chain was profiled in a study of naive and memory T cell subsets (dated by TCRdb to about 2017). A note on the overall study: An open-source, UMI-based TCR alpha and beta sequencing pipeline was applied to sorted naive and memory peripheral blood T cell subsets. IgG serology results and the functional CMV T cell responses were in complete agreement. RNA was DNase-treated and reverse transcribed with TCR constant-region primers, mostly using SuperScript III. General findings and caveats noted by the study authors: A clonotype was defined as a single alpha or beta chain sequence rather than as a paired alpha/beta receptor. No ground truth was available to validate the repertoire findings for the naive and memory subsets. A power law was followed by TCR abundance, with an exponent that differed between naive and memory subsets but was consistent across the three individuals. RNA-based TCR counts may be affected by expression changes linked to T cell activation and differentiation. A few larger clonotypes were present in naive repertoires, particularly the CD8 repertoires, and these clonotypes were possibly memory cells re-expressing CD45RA. In both CD4 and CD8 cells, the Gini index increased while Shannon and inverse Simpson diversity decreased from naive through CM, EM and EMRA. After error correction, over 90% of naive TCR sequences appeared only once, giving much steeper abundance distributions than memory subsets.

V is cut back by 2 bases and J by 2 bases, with 3 bases in the junction unmatched. The CDR3 numbers 15 residues from cysteine through phenylalanine. The only DNA kept is the CDR3, 45 bases in frame from the first base. Reading the germline V gene gives CDR1 SQVTM and CDR2 ANQGSEA. Concerning this clonotype itself: No cognate antigen has been identified for it. It has no much larger one-base neighbor in the sample; base qualities were not kept.

Library construction relied on UMI-ligation and nested PCR. To cover both TRBC1 and TRBC2, the beta constant-region primer consisted of an equimolar mix of two oligonucleotides. The ligated cDNA went through four rounds of PCR with nested alpha and beta constant-region primers together with the SP2 primer. T4 RNA ligase 1 ligated a single-stranded oligonucleotide carrying the SP2 primer and a 12-nucleotide UMI to the cDNA 3' end. Incubation of the ligation reaction lasted roughly 20-24 hours at 16 degrees C. PCR2 was typically run as a SYBR Green qPCR and stopped at a predetermined threshold to prevent over-amplification. All purifications after the first were performed with Agencourt AMPure XP magnetic beads. Library quantification was done by Qubit, followed by a TapeStation check on which the main peak was expected at around 650 bp. The pooled libraries were sequenced on an Illumina MiSeq using v2 2x251 paired-end kits, which usually yielded about 0.95-2 million reads per sample. Each sample's library went into the pool at 4 to 4.5 nM, and roughly 5-7.5% PhiX was added to help with cluster recognition. The authors' analysis ran thus. FASTQ reads processed by Demultiplexor were assigned V and J genes by Decombinator through tag matching that tolerated a single base-pair mismatch. By using UMIs, Collapsinator corrected both sequencing errors and the frequency errors caused by PCR heterogeneity. TCRs were translated and CDR3s were extracted from the conserved cysteine to the FGXG phenylalanine by CDR3Translator, with non-productive sequences being flagged. Gini, Shannon entropy and inverse Simpson indices were calculated on repertoires subsampled to equal numbers of UMI-defined TCRs. Within the linear range, a power law was fitted to clonotype abundance distributions using maximum likelihood. On one naive CD8 sample, the pipeline and MIGEC gave similar UMI counts, unique TCR numbers and clonal distributions. In one analysis, naive TCRs that were also found in any memory subset of the same donor were excluded from the naive repertoire. The repertoires were searched for just under 7,500 CMV-associated CDR3 sequences that had been compiled from VDJdb and a published dataset. The raw public data were reprocessed by TCRdb itself: fastp quality trimming at Q25, MiXCR clonotype calling, in-frame beta chains only. Every entry covers one CDR3 protein and lists the most common genes and DNA from its rows. For this entry, the V and J calls and clone size follow TCRdb and not the study's own pipeline. In this sample the table shows approximately 150,000 distinct CDR3 sequences, around 21% of which occur a single time. Roughly 0.68% of the sample lies in the top ten.

TCR alpha and beta chain libraries were amplified separately from the second PCR step onward. The CMV status of each donor was determined by measuring IFNgamma production from CD4+ T cells after fresh PBMCs had been stimulated overnight with CMV viral lysate. CD4 T cells were positively selected with Miltenyi beads, followed by positive selection of CD8 T cells from the CD4-negative fraction. After staining for CD3, CD4, CD8, CD45RA, CD27 and a live/dead dye, cells were sorted on a BD Aria II into four subsets based on CD45RA and CD27. Blood came from a few healthy volunteers, each fractionated into CD4 and CD8 T cells and then into four differentiation subsets. Roughly 110 ml of peripheral blood was collected from each donor, and PBMC were isolated by Ficoll-Paque PLUS density-gradient centrifugation. Sorted cells were lysed in RLT buffer, and RNA was extracted with a Qiagen RNeasy kit and stored at -80°C.

The sequenced material came from naive CD8+ T cells from blood. The label giving this sample's cell subset or site can be read as: naive T cells, CD45RA high CD27+. The clonotype was recovered from a human donor in good health. In this chain, TRBV29-1 is recombined with TRBJ2-1, and 10 junction bases match TRBD2. The CDR3 has the sequence CSVERAGGPYNEQFF. The DNA sequence reads TGCAGCGTTGAAAGAGCGGGAGGGCCCTACAATGAGCAGTTCTTC.